This passage covers 13 T cell receptor beta chains from one sample sequenced in a study of blood T cell repertoires in COVID-19. TCRdb keeps only in-frame clones here, not all; method: immunoSEQ multiplex PCR. The sample has fewer than 250,000 clones, around 81% seen once. Sequencing was carried out using PBMCs or T cells enriched from blood (not recorded which). The receptors stem from a woman between 45 and 60 years old with acute COVID-19.

This chain links TRBV24-1 with TRBJ1-5, with 8 bases lining up with TRBD1. Unmatched junction bases numbered 0, after V lost 2 bases and J lost 7 bases. CDR1 is KGHDR, CDR2 SFDVKD, per germline. CDR3 length: 13 residues. CDR3 amino acids: CATSDWTGQPQHF. As DNA, the CDR3 is TGTGCCACCAGTGATTGGACAGGGCAGCCCCAGCATTTT.

The V call is TRBV18, the J call TRBJ2-7, with D possibly TRBD2 on 5 matching bases. V lost 4 bases to trimming and J lost 3 bases, with 19 bases between them. The CDR3 has 16 amino acids. CDR1 is KGHSH, CDR2 LQKENI, per germline. CDR3 sequence: CASSQGGPGTFYEQYF. CDR3 sequence (DNA): TGTGCCAGCTCACAAGGAGGACCAGGCACCTTCTACGAGCAGTACTTC.

The chain joins TRBV5-1 to TRBJ2-2; 12 bases line up with TRBD2. The CDR3 has 15 amino acids. From germline, CDR1 is SGHRS and CDR2 YFSETQ. V shed 5 bases and J 4 bases; nucleotides not matched to a gene: 3. The CDR3 is CASRRTSGITGELFF. The DNA of the CDR3 is TGCGCCAGCAGGAGGACTAGCGGGATCACCGGGGAGCTGTTTTTT.

The rearrangement joins TRBV7-8 to TRBJ1-1, with D perhaps TRBD1 (6 bases). V lost 4 bases, J lost 0 bases, and 12 bases lay in between. CDR1 is SGHVS and CDR2 is FQNEAQ in the germline V gene. The CDR3 is made up of 15 amino acids. The CDR3 reads CASSSPTGLNTEAFF. DNA of the CDR3: TGTGCCAGCAGCTCACCGACAGGCCTGAACACTGAAGCTTTCTTT.

This chain links TRBV20-1 with TRBJ2-1, with D perhaps matching TRBD1 or TRBD2 (5 bases each). CDR1 is DFQATT, CDR2 SNEGSKA, per germline (reference sequence). The CDR3 contains 15 residues. The V gene lost 3 bases and the J gene lost 6 bases, with 18 bases spanning the gap. CDR3 DNA sequence: TGCAGTGCTAGTGAGGGGTCTTGGACTCGCAATGAGCAGTTCTTC. This sequence encodes CSASEGSWTRNEQFF.

The chain is built from TRBV2 and TRBJ1-6; D is possibly TRBD1 (5 bases). The germline gives CDR1 SNHLY, CDR2 FYNNEI. The CDR3 extends over 15 amino acids. V lost 3 bases and J lost 5, with 11 bases in between. The DNA of the CDR3 is TGTGCCAGCAGTGACGCCGGGGGTAATAATTCACCCCTCCACTTT. Translated, it gives CASSDAGGNNSPLHF.

The CDR3 nucleotides read TGTGCCAGCAGCTTGTTGACAGGGGGAGGTACAGATACGCAGTATTTT. It translates to CASSLLTGGGTDTQYF. The chain links TRBV5-6 to TRBJ2-3; 9 bases fit TRBD1. V shed 1 base and J 3 bases; nucleotides not matched to a gene: 6. This CDR3 contains 16 residues. Per the germline V gene, CDR1 is SGHDT and CDR2 is YYEEEE.

V and J are TRBV19 and TRBJ1-2; tentatively, D is TRBD1 (6 bases). Trimming took off 7 bases at V and 4 bases at J, with 10 bases between the two ends. The CDR3 extends over 12 amino acids. Germline V gene sequence: CDR1 LNHDA, CDR2 SQIVND (reference sequence). CDR3 region: CASMDRSYGYTF. In DNA, the CDR3 is TGTGCCAGTATGGACAGATCCTATGGCTACACCTTC.

V and J are TRBV7-9 and TRBJ1-5; a possible D gene is TRBD1 (6 bases). V was shortened by 5 bases and J by 4 bases, with 9 bases between the two germline ends. CDR1 and CDR2 from the germline V gene are SEHNR and FQNEAQ (reference sequence). The CDR3 consists of 13 residues. CDR3 in DNA: TGTGCCAGCAGCCTAGGACAGAATCAGCCCCAGCATTTT. Protein sequence: CASSLGQNQPQHF.

The CDR3 sequence: CASSPNGQWVAGNTIYF. The CDR3 nucleotides are TGCGCCAGCAGCCCGAACGGACAGTGGGTTGCTGGAAACACCATATATTTT. The chain employs TRBV4-3 and TRBJ1-3; possibly TRBD1 for D (6 bases). Germline V lookup: CDR1 LGHNA, CDR2 YSLEER. Trimming removed 4 bases from V and 2 bases from J, with 18 bases in between. This CDR3 spans 17 amino acids.

Remarks on this clone: At one end the junction does not follow the germline gene, possibly because of a read error. V gene TRBV7-9 combines with J gene TRBJ2-1; no firm D call. CDR3 length: 15 residues. CDR1 is SEHNR, CDR2 FQNEAQ, per germline (reference sequence). The CDR3 loop reads CASSLDVTSFNEQFF. For the CDR3, the DNA is TGTGCCAGCAGCTTAGATGTGACTTCCTTCAATGAGCAGTTCTTC.

The CDR3: CASSRTYKGGNYGYTF. The DNA of the CDR3 is TGTGCCAGCTCACGGACGTACAAGGGAGGGAACTATGGCTACACCTTC. The chain links TRBV18 to TRBJ1-2; unclear D gene. The CDR3 is 16 residues long. Trimming took 4 bases from V and 2 from J, leaving 17 bases between them. Germline V gene sequence: CDR1 KGHSH, CDR2 LQKENI. Full variable domain (rest looked up from reference TRBV18 and TRBJ1-2): NAGVMQNPRHLVRRRGQEARLRCSPMKGHSHVYWYRQLPEEGLKFMVYLQKENIIDESGMPKERFSAEFPKEGPSILRIQQVVRGDSAAYFCASSRTYKGGNYGYTFGSGTRLTVV.

About this clone: Given the absence of the conserved phenylalanine or tryptophan at the CDR3 end, a read error is likely. The DNA is left out, because the CDR3 cannot be placed on it with certainty; the CDR3 is given as TCRdb lists it. The gene calls are TRBV28 and TRBJ2-7; the table's TRBD1 call for D was not verified on the DNA. 11 amino acids form the CDR3, both terminal residues included. Germline CDR1 reads MDHEN; CDR2 reads SYDVKM. The CDR3 is CASSGGGTGAL.